The source of this T cell receptor (beta chain) is a study of cytomegalovirus exposure and HLA in healthy donors. Findings of the study overall: In vitro, three CMV-associated chains proved specific for CMV antigens. Near-uniform donor sequencing depth was presumed by presence/absence analyses. With high specificity and sensitivity, the classifier reportedly diagnosed cytomegalovirus status. Later analysis suggested most CMV-associated TCR beta chains were HLA-restricted.

Germline V gene data show CDR1 as MNHEY and CDR2 as SMNVEV (reference sequence). This CDR3 has 16 residues. The V end was cut by 1 base, the J end by 3 bases, with 13 bases between. PCR employed 60 Vbeta and 13 Jbeta primers. Method: immunoSEQ multiplex PCR; TCRdb's copy keeps in-frame clones and lacks some. The table includes about 93,000 clones, roughly four fifths detected once. Regarding this clone: Its antigen remains unidentified.

Input material: PBMCs. The rearrangement uses TRBV27 and TRBJ2-1, with D possibly TRBD2 on 6 matching bases. The sequence came from a man aged 25 to 40 in good health and CMV-seronegative. The DNA for the CDR3 is TGTGCCAGCAGTTTATGGGCGCGGGACGGCTACAATGAGCAGTTCTTC. It codes for CASSLWARDGYNEQFF.